This is a list of T cell receptor beta chains from one sample in a study of T cell repertoires in cytomegalovirus infection. TCRdb re-derived calls from the reads in MiXCR, one entry per CDR3 protein. The repertoire has around 300,000 distinct CDR3 sequences, roughly 25% of them found once; the top ten carry approximately 13%. The sample comprised PBMCs. The receptors stem from a human donor in good health (CMV status not recorded). Some clones in this sample may be carry-over from other donors' samples. The CDR3 runs from the conserved cysteine through the conserved F or W. Each record gives: V gene, D gene, J gene, clone size, CDR3 protein, CDR3 DNA. A D gene is named only where the DNA matches it firmly. A row's size may be missing; if present it is once, few, many or a size class.

v_gene: TRBV7-2
d_gene: NA
j_gene: TRBJ1-2
abundance: many
CDR3aa: CASSLRETPSYGYTF
CDR3nt: TGTGCCAGCAGCCTCCGTGAAACCCCAAGCTATGGCTACACCTTC

v_gene: TRBV6-4
d_gene: TRBD1
j_gene: TRBJ1-2
abundance: many
CDR3aa: CASSSYYRGPLYGYTF
CDR3nt: TGTGCCAGCAGCTCCTACTACAGGGGACCCCTCTATGGCTACACCTTC

v_gene: TRBV29-1
d_gene: NA
j_gene: TRBJ2-7
abundance: few
CDR3aa: CSGGGAYEQYF
CDR3nt: TGCAGCGGAGGGGGAGCCTACGAGCAGTACTTC

v_gene: TRBV7-9
d_gene: NA
j_gene: TRBJ1-6
abundance: many
CDR3aa: CASTRDNNSPLHF
CDR3nt: TGTGCCAGCACCCGGGACAATAATTCACCCCTCCACTTT

v_gene: TRBV20-1
d_gene: NA
j_gene: TRBJ2-2
abundance: NA
CDR3aa: CSARWGANTGELFF
CDR3nt: TGCAGTGCTCGATGGGGCGCTAACACCGGGGAGCTGTTTTTT

v_gene: TRBV20-1
d_gene: TRBD2
j_gene: TRBJ2-1
abundance: NA
CDR3aa: CSAYTTSGDFYNEQFF
CDR3nt: TGCAGTGCTTACACCACTAGCGGGGATTTCTACAATGAGCAGTTCTTC

v_gene: TRBV12-3/TRBV12-4
d_gene: NA
j_gene: TRBJ2-1
abundance: few
CDR3aa: CASSLVRMDGYNEQFF
CDR3nt: TGTGCCAGCAGTTTAGTGCGGATGGATGGTTACAATGAGCAGTTCTTC

v_gene: TRBV7-2
d_gene: NA
j_gene: TRBJ1-5
abundance: many
CDR3aa: CASSLVLGRDQPQHF
CDR3nt: TGTGCCAGCAGCTTAGTGTTGGGGCGAGATCAGCCCCAGCATTTT

v_gene: TRBV9
d_gene: NA
j_gene: TRBJ2-7
abundance: many
CDR3aa: CASSPHGSSYEQYF
CDR3nt: TGTGCCAGCAGCCCCCACGGGAGCTCCTACGAGCAGTACTTC

v_gene: TRBV6-1
d_gene: TRBD2
j_gene: TRBJ2-1
abundance: NA
CDR3aa: CASGGLALGQFF
CDR3nt: TGTGCCAGCGGGGGACTAGCATTGGGGCAGTTCTTC

v_gene: TRBV5-1
d_gene: TRBD2
j_gene: TRBJ2-1
abundance: NA
CDR3aa: CASSSSGTSGIGFFYNEQFF
CDR3nt: TGCGCCAGCAGCTCCTCCGGGACTAGCGGGATAGGGTTTTTCTACAATGAGCAGTTCTTC

v_gene: TRBV28
d_gene: NA
j_gene: TRBJ1-2
abundance: NA
CDR3aa: CASSDQFPGGYTF
CDR3nt: TGTGCCAGCAGCGACCAGTTCCCGGGTGGCTACACCTTC

v_gene: TRBV7-2
d_gene: TRBD2
j_gene: TRBJ2-3
abundance: many
CDR3aa: CASSWSGLARSVTQYF
CDR3nt: TGTGCCAGCAGCTGGTCGGGACTAGCGAGGAGTGTCACGCAGTATTTT

v_gene: TRBV7-2
d_gene: NA
j_gene: TRBJ2-6
abundance: NA
CDR3aa: CASSLFPLGRGSGANVLTF
CDR3nt: TGTGCCAGCAGCCTCTTTCCCTTGGGACGGGGCTCTGGGGCCAACGTCCTGACTTTC

v_gene: TRBV7-6
d_gene: NA
j_gene: TRBJ1-1
abundance: NA
CDR3aa: CASSPTGHMNTEAFF
CDR3nt: TGTGCCAGCAGCCCCACGGGACACATGAACACTGAAGCTTTCTTT

v_gene: TRBV6-1
d_gene: TRBD1
j_gene: TRBJ1-4
abundance: NA
CDR3aa: CATGDRGLKKLFF
CDR3nt: TGTGCCACGGGGGACAGGGGGTTGAAAAAACTGTTTTTT

v_gene: TRBV7-9
d_gene: TRBD1
j_gene: TRBJ1-1
abundance: NA
CDR3aa: CASSSDRVGAFF
CDR3nt: TGTGCCAGCAGCTCAGACAGGGTGGGAGCTTTCTTT

v_gene: TRBV9
d_gene: NA
j_gene: TRBJ2-7
abundance: NA
CDR3aa: CASSVRATGAYEQYF
CDR3nt: TGTGCCAGCAGCGTACGAGCGACGGGTGCCTACGAGCAGTACTTC

v_gene: TRBV7-2
d_gene: NA
j_gene: TRBJ2-7
abundance: many
CDR3aa: CASSLGGSDYEQYF
CDR3nt: TGTGCCAGCAGCTTAGGGGGGAGTGACTACGAGCAGTACTTC

v_gene: TRBV6-2/TRBV6-3
d_gene: NA
j_gene: TRBJ2-5
abundance: NA
CDR3aa: CASSSGQPIVTQETQYF
CDR3nt: TGTGCCAGCAGTTCCGGACAGCCTATTGTGACCCAAGAGACCCAGTACTTC

v_gene: TRBV10-3
d_gene: NA
j_gene: TRBJ1-2
abundance: many
CDR3aa: CAIGASSNYGYTF
CDR3nt: TGTGCCATCGGAGCGTCTTCTAACTATGGCTACACCTTC

v_gene: TRBV7-9
d_gene: TRBD1
j_gene: TRBJ1-5
abundance: NA
CDR3aa: CASSSNLPGQRYQPQHF
CDR3nt: TGTGCCAGCAGCAGTAATTTACCGGGACAGAGATATCAGCCCCAGCATTTT

v_gene: TRBV7-8
d_gene: NA
j_gene: TRBJ1-6
abundance: few
CDR3aa: CANPRPKPIYNSPLHF
CDR3nt: TGTGCCAACCCAAGACCGAAACCTATCTATAATTCACCCCTCCACTTT

v_gene: TRBV9
d_gene: NA
j_gene: TRBJ1-1
abundance: NA
CDR3aa: CASSAPDNLNTEAFF
CDR3nt: TGTGCCAGCAGCGCCCCGGACAATCTGAACACTGAAGCTTTCTTT

v_gene: TRBV28
d_gene: NA
j_gene: TRBJ1-1
abundance: many
CDR3aa: CASSFSDRMNTEAFF
CDR3nt: TGTGCCAGCAGTTTTTCGGACAGAATGAACACTGAAGCTTTCTTT

v_gene: TRBV7-9
d_gene: NA
j_gene: TRBJ1-5
abundance: many
CDR3aa: CASSLVKGGYSNQPQHF
CDR3nt: TGTGCCAGCAGCTTAGTGAAGGGCGGATATAGCAATCAGCCCCAGCATTTT

v_gene: TRBV20-1
d_gene: NA
j_gene: TRBJ2-3
abundance: NA
CDR3aa: CSARPGLRDTQYF
CDR3nt: TGCAGTGCTAGACCAGGGCTACGAGATACGCAGTATTTT

v_gene: TRBV25-1
d_gene: TRBD1
j_gene: TRBJ1-4
abundance: NA
CDR3aa: CASSELGTVNEKLFF
CDR3nt: TGTGCCAGCAGTGAATTGGGGACAGTTAATGAAAAACTGTTTTTT

v_gene: TRBV12-3/TRBV12-4
d_gene: NA
j_gene: TRBJ2-2
abundance: NA
CDR3aa: CASSSRQNTGELFF
CDR3nt: TGTGCCAGCAGTTCCCGACAGAACACCGGGGAGCTGTTTTTT

v_gene: TRBV30
d_gene: NA
j_gene: TRBJ2-4
abundance: few
CDR3aa: CAWIWEGARNIQYF
CDR3nt: TGTGCCTGGATCTGGGAAGGGGCACGAAACATTCAGTACTTC

v_gene: TRBV12-3/TRBV12-4
d_gene: NA
j_gene: TRBJ1-1
abundance: NA
CDR3aa: CASSQSGTEAFF
CDR3nt: TGTGCCAGCAGTCAGTCGGGCACTGAAGCTTTCTTT

v_gene: TRBV29-1
d_gene: NA
j_gene: TRBJ1-5
abundance: NA
CDR3aa: CSVSGQSNQPQHF
CDR3nt: TGCAGCGTGTCGGGACAAAGCAATCAGCCCCAGCATTTT

v_gene: TRBV15
d_gene: NA
j_gene: TRBJ2-2
abundance: NA
CDR3aa: CATSRGQNTGELFF
CDR3nt: TGTGCCACCAGCAGAGGTCAGAACACCGGGGAGCTGTTTTTT

v_gene: TRBV28
d_gene: NA
j_gene: TRBJ1-2
abundance: NA
CDR3aa: CASNQGNGYTF
CDR3nt: TGTGCCAGCAACCAGGGGAACGGCTACACCTTC

v_gene: TRBV5-1
d_gene: TRBD1
j_gene: TRBJ1-1
abundance: NA
CDR3aa: CASSLAQSGGYRTEAFF
CDR3nt: TGCGCCAGCAGCTTGGCCCAATCAGGGGGCTATCGTACTGAAGCTTTCTTT

v_gene: TRBV7-6
d_gene: TRBD1
j_gene: TRBJ1-6
abundance: NA
CDR3aa: CASSTDRGLNSPLHF
CDR3nt: TGTGCCAGCAGCACGGACAGGGGGCTTAATTCACCCCTCCACTTT

v_gene: TRBV28
d_gene: NA
j_gene: TRBJ1-5
abundance: NA
CDR3aa: CASRPSRDQPQHF
CDR3nt: TGTGCCAGCAGGCCGTCCAGGGATCAGCCCCAGCATTTT

v_gene: TRBV18
d_gene: NA
j_gene: TRBJ2-1
abundance: NA
CDR3aa: CASSPVGSSYNEQFF
CDR3nt: TGTGCCAGCTCACCAGTGGGGAGCTCCTACAATGAGCAGTTCTTC

v_gene: TRBV4-1
d_gene: TRBD1
j_gene: TRBJ1-1
abundance: NA
CDR3aa: CASSRDAGQPNTEAFF
CDR3nt: TGCGCCAGCAGCCGGGATGCGGGACAGCCGAACACTGAAGCTTTCTTT

v_gene: TRBV6-2/TRBV6-3
d_gene: NA
j_gene: TRBJ1-1
abundance: many
CDR3aa: CASSYSNPGGWTEAFF
CDR3nt: TGTGCCAGCAGTTACTCGAATCCGGGTGGATGGACTGAAGCTTTCTTT

v_gene: TRBV2
d_gene: TRBD2
j_gene: TRBJ2-3
abundance: NA
CDR3aa: CASSITSSGASTDTQYF
CDR3nt: TGTGCCAGCAGCATCACATCTAGCGGAGCTAGCACAGATACGCAGTATTTT

v_gene: TRBV29-1
d_gene: NA
j_gene: TRBJ2-1
abundance: few
CDR3aa: CSVVDRSRYNEQFF
CDR3nt: TGCAGCGTTGTCGACAGGAGTAGATACAATGAGCAGTTCTTC